Shown below are 27 T cell receptor beta chains from a single sample sequenced in a study of technical replicates of blood from a handful of donors. The method was immunoSEQ multiplex PCR; TCRdb's version includes in-frame clones alone and lacks a portion of them. The table records roughly 79,000 clones, 90% to 96% of them present only once. Sequenced sample: T cells isolated from PBMCs. Receptors were obtained from a human donor in good health.

The chain links TRBV11-2 to TRBJ2-1; D may be TRBD2 (5 bases). CDR1 is SGHAT, CDR2 FQNNGV, per germline. The CDR3 sequence is 14 residues long. V was trimmed by 11 bases and J by 5 bases, leaving 19 bases between them. CDR3 loop: CAVRGSKIDNEQFF. As DNA, the CDR3 is TGTGCCGTTAGAGGGTCGAAGATAGACAATGAGCAGTTCTTC. The variable domain in full, completed from reference TRBV11-2 and TRBJ2-1, reads EAGVAQSPRYKIIEKRQSVAFWCNPISGHATLYWYQQILGQGPKLLIQFQNNGVVDDSQLPKDRFSAERLKGVDSTLKIQPAKLEDSAVYLCAVRGSKIDNEQFFGPGTRLTVL.

The chain employs TRBV7-2 and TRBJ1-1; maybe TRBD1 (5 bases). The germline V gene encodes CDR1 SGHTA and CDR2 FQGNSA. The CDR3 is 16 residues long. Trimming removed 7 bases at V and 4 bases at J, with 22 bases between. This CDR3 is CASNPQGGSLGTEAFF. CDR3 nucleotide sequence: TGTGCCAGCAATCCTCAGGGTGGGTCTTTAGGCACTGAAGCTTTCTTT.

V gene TRBV4-3 combines with J gene TRBJ1-4, with D uncertain. Germline CDR1 LGHNA, CDR2 YSLEER. The V end lost 4 bases, the J end lost 3 bases, and 12 bases lay between the germline ends. The CDR3 length is 15 residues. CDR3 protein: CASSPFWRSNEKLFF. CDR3 nucleotide sequence: TGCGCCAGCAGCCCGTTCTGGAGGTCTAATGAAAAACTGTTTTTT.

This rearrangement joins TRBV2 to TRBJ1-2; D is unclear. The ends were cut back, 7 bases at V and 5 bases at J, with 8 bases in the middle. CDR1 SNHLY and CDR2 FYNNEI come from the germline V gene. The CDR3 runs 11 residues. CDR3 coding DNA: TGTGCCAGCACTGAGGAGTATGGCTACACCTTC. Encoded protein: CASTEEYGYTF.

This clone was recorded once. Here the CDR3 reads CASSPGRGADYGYTF. DNA of the CDR3: TGTGCCAGCTCACCCGGTCGGGGGGCGGACTATGGCTACACCTTC. J is TRBJ1-2 and V is TRBV18; D perhaps matches TRBD1 (6 bases). Looked up from germline, CDR1 is KGHSH and CDR2 is LQKENI. CDR3 length equals 15 residues. Trimming removed 3 bases from V and 3 bases from J, with 14 bases in between. Full variable domain (missing parts from reference TRBV18 and TRBJ1-2): NAGVMQNPRHLVRRRGQEARLRCSPMKGHSHVYWYRQLPEEGLKFMVYLQKENIIDESGMPKERFSAEFPKEGPSILRIQQVVRGDSAAYFCASSPGRGADYGYTFGSGTRLTVV.

The chain links TRBV19 to TRBJ2-7, with D possibly TRBD2 on 6 matching bases. This CDR3 contains 15 residues. Germline assignment: CDR1 LNHDA and CDR2 SQIVND (reference sequence). Trimming left V 5 bases short and J 3 bases short, with 17 bases between. CDR3 bases: TGTGCCAGTAGTCAACAGGACGGGACTTTCTACGAGCAGTACTTC. It translates to CASSQQDGTFYEQYF.

CDR3 protein: CAWSPEGVENEKLFF. The CDR3 nucleotides read TGTGCCTGGAGCCCCGAGGGCGTTGAAAATGAAAAACTGTTTTTT. V usage is TRBV30 and J usage is TRBJ1-4; D uncertain. Per germline, CDR1 GTSNPN and CDR2 SVGIG (reference sequence). V shed 3 bases and J shed 5 bases, with 16 bases lying between them. This CDR3 region has 15 residues.

V usage is TRBV9 and J usage is TRBJ1-1; no definite D call. CDR1 is SGDLS and CDR2 is YYNGEE in the germline V gene. Between the trimmed V and J ends, which lost 3 bases and 1 base, there was a span of 13 bases. The CDR3 covers 15 residues. CDR3 nucleotides: TGTGCCAGCAGCGACCTTAGACTGTCGAACACTGAAGCTTTCTTT. It translates to CASSDLRLSNTEAFF. Supplemented by reference TRBV9 and TRBJ1-1, the full variable domain reads DSGVTQTPKHLITATGQRVTLRCSPRSGDLSVYWYQQSLDQGLQFLIQYYNGEERAKGNILERFSAQQFPDLHSELNLSSLELGDSALYFCASSDLRLSNTEAFFGQGTRLTVV.

This clone appeared once. CDR3 in DNA: TGCGCCAGCAGCCAAGAACCGGGACAGGGGATGTACGAGCAGTACTTC. This encodes CASSQEPGQGMYEQYF. The rearrangement joins TRBV4-1 to TRBJ2-7, with 10 bases that match TRBD1. This CDR3 has 16 residues. Germline loops: CDR1 MGHRA, CDR2 YSYEKL. Trimming at V came to 0 bases and at J to 4 bases, leaving 6 bases not matched to a gene.

V gene TRBV5-1 combines with J gene TRBJ1-2; TRBD1 aligns across 8 bases. V lost 8 bases to trimming and J lost 4 bases; unmatched junction nucleotides: 7. Germline loops: CDR1 SGHRS, CDR2 YFSETQ. CDR3 length: 13 amino acids. DNA for the CDR3: TGCGCCAGTGGCCGCGGACAGGGCTATGGCTACACCTTC. This gives the protein CASGRGQGYGYTF.

The chain recombines TRBV19 with TRBJ1-2, with 9 bases aligning to TRBD1. The J segment lost 4 bases and the V segment lost 3 bases, leaving 12 bases of the junction unmatched. The CDR3 runs to 17 residues. CDR1 is LNHDA, CDR2 SQIVND, per germline (reference sequence). CDR3 in amino acids: CASSISRGTGIGYGYTF. The CDR3 nucleotides read TGTGCCAGTAGTATTAGTCGCGGGACAGGGATTGGCTATGGCTACACCTTC.

This clone occurred once. This chain links TRBV28 with TRBJ2-1; the D is unclear. The V end was cut by 4 bases, the J end by 8 bases, with 15 bases between. CDR1 is MDHEN and CDR2 is SYDVKM in the germline V gene. The CDR3 consists of 14 residues. CDR3 sequence (DNA): TGTGCCAGCAGTTCGGTCGGTGAATTGGATGAGCAGTTCTTC. Amino acids: CASSSVGELDEQFF.

The chain is built from TRBV6-1 and TRBJ1-2; D is uncertain. Germline CDR1 is MNHNS and CDR2 is SASEGT. The CDR3 has 11 residues. Trimming removed 9 bases from V and 4 bases from J, with 9 bases in between. CDR3 nucleotide sequence: TGTGCCAGTTTATCAGGCTATGGCTACACCTTC. This sequence encodes CASLSGYGYTF.

The genes are TRBV6-6 and TRBJ2-5; 13 bases align to TRBD2. Trimming removed 4 bases from V and 5 bases from J; junction bases left unmatched: 7. Per the germline V gene, CDR1 is MNHNY and CDR2 is SVGAGI (reference sequence). This CDR3 contains 16 residues. The chain's CDR3 is CASSSKTSGRRETQYF. CDR3 sequence (DNA): TGTGCCAGCAGTTCTAAGACTAGCGGGAGGCGGGAGACCCAGTACTTC.

The chain links TRBV5-1 to TRBJ2-1; 11 bases are shared with TRBD2. This CDR3 comprises 15 residues. V trimming: 0 bases; J trimming: 6 bases; junction bases outside the gene matches: 2. Per germline, CDR1 SGHRS and CDR2 YFSETQ. Here the CDR3 DNA reads TGCGCCAGCAGCTTGGGACTAGCGGGAATCAATGAGCAGTTCTTC. Translated: CASSLGLAGINEQFF.

This clone has a single count. In DNA, the CDR3 is TGTGCCAGCAGTGAACCTACAGGGCCGGGACAGGGGCGGGAGACCCAGTACTTC. Protein: CASSEPTGPGQGRETQYF. The rearrangement joins TRBV2 to TRBJ2-5; 10 bases align to TRBD1. Unmatched junction bases numbered 14, after V lost 2 bases and J lost 5 bases. The CDR3 loop spans 18 amino acids. Germline CDR1 and CDR2: SNHLY and FYNNEI.

This rearrangement joins TRBV6-1 to TRBJ2-5, with 7 bases that match TRBD2. The trim removed 2 bases at V and 1 base at J, leaving 10 bases unmatched. The CDR3 has 17 residues. Germline V gives CDR1 MNHNS, CDR2 SASEGT. The CDR3: CASSEFPSTSVQETQYF. The CDR3 region has the DNA TGTGCCAGCAGTGAATTTCCCTCTACTAGCGTCCAAGAGACCCAGTACTTC.

J is TRBJ2-3 and V is TRBV7-2; D is unclear. V was shortened by 1 base and J by 3 bases, with 14 bases between the two germline ends. This CDR3 region has 16 residues. Per germline, CDR1 SGHTA and CDR2 FQGNSA. As DNA, the CDR3 is TGTGCCAGCAGCTTAGGACTGGGTCATGGGACAGATACGCAGTATTTT. The encoded protein is CASSLGLGHGTDTQYF. Looking up the rest from reference TRBV7-2 and TRBJ2-3 gives the full variable domain: GAGVSQSPSNKVTEKGKDVELRCDPISGHTALYWYRQSLGQGLEFLIYFQGNSAPDKSGLPSDRFSAERTGGSVSTLTIQRTQQEDSAVYLCASSLGLGHGTDTQYFGPGTRLTVL.

The chain uses TRBV7-2 and TRBJ2-1, with 12 bases aligning to TRBD2. The CDR3 has 16 residues. The trim removed 1 base at V and 7 bases at J, leaving 5 bases unmatched. Germline V gives CDR1 SGHTA, CDR2 FQGNSA. In nucleotides, the CDR3 is TGTGCCAGCAGCTTAGGGCTAGCGGGAGGGATAAATGAGCAGTTCTTC. The encoded protein is CASSLGLAGGINEQFF.

This clone has only one observation. The chain has TRBV27 and TRBJ2-3, with 13 bases identical to TRBD2. With 6 bases clipped from V and 3 bases from J, the junction kept 3 bases outside the gene matches. The CDR3 is made up of 15 amino acids. Germline CDR1 is MNHEY and CDR2 is SMNVEV (reference sequence). The CDR3 protein is CASRKTSGRTDTQYF. The CDR3 coding sequence is TGTGCCAGCAGGAAGACTAGCGGGAGGACAGATACGCAGTATTTT.

The chain joins TRBV13 to TRBJ1-1; D not certain. The CDR3 is 17 amino acids. V was trimmed by 1 base and J by 5 bases, leaving 20 bases between them. CDR1 and CDR2 (germline): PRHDT, FYEKMQ (reference sequence). CDR3 nucleotides: TGTGCCAGCAGCTTAGTCCTGAATTTAGTCCTAAAGACTGAAGCTTTCTTT. Its protein product is CASSLVLNLVLKTEAFF.

This clone came up once. CDR3 amino acids: CASSRVTGELFF. In nucleotides, the CDR3 is TGTGCCAGCAGCCGGGTTACCGGGGAGCTGTTTTTT. The chain links TRBV13 to TRBJ2-2; no reliable D call. The length of the CDR3 is 12 residues. Trimming cost V 5 bases and J 5 bases, with 6 bases left between them. Germline V gives CDR1 PRHDT, CDR2 FYEKMQ (reference sequence).

The gene calls are TRBV7-2 and TRBJ1-1; D remains unclear. V was pared by 4 bases and J by 0 bases, with 9 bases between. Germline V gene lookup returns CDR1 SGHTA and CDR2 FQGNSA. CDR3 size: 14 residues. The CDR3 nucleotides are TGTGCCAGCAGCTACGGAACTATGAACACTGAAGCTTTCTTT. This translates into CASSYGTMNTEAFF.

The chain employs TRBV10-1 and TRBJ2-3; 9 bases align to TRBD2. CDR3 size: 12 residues. Germline trimming cut 4 bases from V and 10 bases from J; bases unmatched to any gene: 3. Germline V gives CDR1 WNHNN, CDR2 SYGVQD (reference sequence). The CDR3 here is CASSGSGRSQYF. In DNA, the CDR3 is TGCGCCAGCAGTGGAAGCGGGAGGTCGCAGTATTTT.

Here the CDR3 DNA reads TGTGCCAGCAGCTTCACCTCGGGACTAGGTAACACTGAAGCTTTCTTT. It translates to CASSFTSGLGNTEAFF. V is TRBV5-6 and J is TRBJ1-1, with a tentative D call TRBD1 (5 bases). Germline assignment: CDR1 SGHDT and CDR2 YYEEEE. Between the trimmed V and J ends, which lost 2 bases and 2 bases, there was a span of 16 bases. This CDR3 comprises 16 residues.

The chain has TRBV19 and TRBJ2-1, with D unclear. Germline CDR1 is LNHDA and CDR2 is SQIVND (reference sequence). Trimming removed 2 bases from V and 6 bases from J, with 5 bases in between. CDR3 length equals 12 residues. This chain's CDR3 is CASSISLNEQFF. The CDR3 region has the DNA TGTGCCAGTAGTATAAGCCTCAATGAGCAGTTCTTC.

The CDR3 sequence: CASDRAEQFF. CDR3 coding DNA: TGTGCCAGCGACAGGGCTGAGCAGTTCTTC. The V and J genes are TRBV7-9 and TRBJ2-1; 7 bases are shared with TRBD1. CDR1 SEHNR and CDR2 FQNEAQ come from the germline V gene (reference sequence). This CDR3 region has 10 residues. Trimming at V came to 8 bases and at J to 9 bases, leaving 1 base not matched to a gene.